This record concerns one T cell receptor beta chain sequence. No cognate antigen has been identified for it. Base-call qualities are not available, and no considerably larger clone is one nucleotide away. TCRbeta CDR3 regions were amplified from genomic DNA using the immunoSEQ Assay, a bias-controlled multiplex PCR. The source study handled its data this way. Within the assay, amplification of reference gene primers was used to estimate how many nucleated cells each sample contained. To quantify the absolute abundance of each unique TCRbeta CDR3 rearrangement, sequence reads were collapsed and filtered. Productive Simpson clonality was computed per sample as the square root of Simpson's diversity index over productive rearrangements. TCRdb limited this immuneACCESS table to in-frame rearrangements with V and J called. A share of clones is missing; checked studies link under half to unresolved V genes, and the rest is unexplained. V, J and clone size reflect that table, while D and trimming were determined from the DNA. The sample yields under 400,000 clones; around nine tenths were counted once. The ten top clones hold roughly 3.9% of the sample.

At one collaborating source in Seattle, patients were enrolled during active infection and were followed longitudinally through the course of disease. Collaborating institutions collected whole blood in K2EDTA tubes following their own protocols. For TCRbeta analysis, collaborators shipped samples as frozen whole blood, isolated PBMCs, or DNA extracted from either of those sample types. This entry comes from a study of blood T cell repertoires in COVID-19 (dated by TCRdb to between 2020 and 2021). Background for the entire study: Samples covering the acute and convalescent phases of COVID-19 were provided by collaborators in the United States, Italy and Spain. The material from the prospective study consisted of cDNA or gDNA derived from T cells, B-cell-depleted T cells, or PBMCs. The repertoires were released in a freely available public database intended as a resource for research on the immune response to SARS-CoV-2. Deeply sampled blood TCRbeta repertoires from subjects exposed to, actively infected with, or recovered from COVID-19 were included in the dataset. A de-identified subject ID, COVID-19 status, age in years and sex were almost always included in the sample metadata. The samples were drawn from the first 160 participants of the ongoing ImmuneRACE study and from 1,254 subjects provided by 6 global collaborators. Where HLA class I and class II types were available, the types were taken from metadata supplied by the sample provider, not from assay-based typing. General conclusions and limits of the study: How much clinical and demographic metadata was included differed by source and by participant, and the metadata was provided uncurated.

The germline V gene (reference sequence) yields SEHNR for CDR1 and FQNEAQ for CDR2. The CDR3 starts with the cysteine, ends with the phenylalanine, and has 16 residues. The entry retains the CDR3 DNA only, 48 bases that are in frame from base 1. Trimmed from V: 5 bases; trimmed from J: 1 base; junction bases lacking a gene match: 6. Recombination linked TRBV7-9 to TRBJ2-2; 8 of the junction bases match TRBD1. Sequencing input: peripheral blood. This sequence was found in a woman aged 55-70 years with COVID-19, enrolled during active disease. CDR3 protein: CASSHLGTGNTGELFF. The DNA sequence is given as TGTGCCAGCAGCCACCTCGGGACAGGGAACACCGGGGAGCTGTTTTTT. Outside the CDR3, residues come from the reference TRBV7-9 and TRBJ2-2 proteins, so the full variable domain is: DTGVSQNPRHKITKRGQNVTFRCDPISEHNRLYWYRQTLGQGPEFLTYFQNEAQLEKSRLLSDRFSAERPKGSFSTLEIQRTEQGDSAMYLCASSHLGTGNTGELFFGEGSRLTVL.